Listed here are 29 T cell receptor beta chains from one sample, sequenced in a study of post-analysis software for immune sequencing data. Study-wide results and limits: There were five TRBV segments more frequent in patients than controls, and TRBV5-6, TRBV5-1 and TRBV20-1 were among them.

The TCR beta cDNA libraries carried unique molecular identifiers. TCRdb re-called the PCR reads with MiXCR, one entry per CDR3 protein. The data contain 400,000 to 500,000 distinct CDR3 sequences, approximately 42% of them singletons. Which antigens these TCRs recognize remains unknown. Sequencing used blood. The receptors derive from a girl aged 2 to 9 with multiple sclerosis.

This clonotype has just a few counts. The CDR3 bases are TGCGCCAGCAGTATCAATAGCGGGGGCACAGATACGCAGTATTTT. Translated: CASSINSGGTDTQYF. The rearrangement uses TRBV5-1 and TRBJ2-3; 8 nucleotides agree with TRBD2. The V and J ends lost 5 bases and 1 base, in that order; junction bases with no gene match: 6. The germline CDR1 and CDR2 sequences are SGHRS and YFSETQ. The length of the CDR3 is 15 residues.

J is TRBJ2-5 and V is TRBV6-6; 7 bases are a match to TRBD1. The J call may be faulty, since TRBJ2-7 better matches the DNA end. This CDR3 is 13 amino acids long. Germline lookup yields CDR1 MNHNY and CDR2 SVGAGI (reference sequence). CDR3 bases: TGTGCCAGCAGTGACCCGACAGGGTACGAGCAGTACTTC. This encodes CASSDPTGYEQYF.

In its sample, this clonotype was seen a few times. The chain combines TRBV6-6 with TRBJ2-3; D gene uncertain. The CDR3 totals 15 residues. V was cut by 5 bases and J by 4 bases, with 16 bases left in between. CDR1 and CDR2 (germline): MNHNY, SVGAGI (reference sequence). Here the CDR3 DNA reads TGTGCCAGCAGTCCAGATAGTTTTGGCGCAGATACGCAGTATTTT. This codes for CASSPDSFGADTQYF.

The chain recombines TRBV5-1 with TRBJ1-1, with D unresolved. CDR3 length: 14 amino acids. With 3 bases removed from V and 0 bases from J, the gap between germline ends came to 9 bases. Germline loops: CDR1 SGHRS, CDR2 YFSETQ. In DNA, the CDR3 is TGCGCCAGCAGCTCCGACATCATGAACACTGAAGCTTTCTTT. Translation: CASSSDIMNTEAFF.

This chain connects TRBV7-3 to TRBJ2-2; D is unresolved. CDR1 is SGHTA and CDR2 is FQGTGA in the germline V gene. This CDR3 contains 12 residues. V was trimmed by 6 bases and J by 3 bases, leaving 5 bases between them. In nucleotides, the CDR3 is TGTGCCAGCAGGGAGTACACCGGGGAGCTGTTTTTT. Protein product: CASREYTGELFF.

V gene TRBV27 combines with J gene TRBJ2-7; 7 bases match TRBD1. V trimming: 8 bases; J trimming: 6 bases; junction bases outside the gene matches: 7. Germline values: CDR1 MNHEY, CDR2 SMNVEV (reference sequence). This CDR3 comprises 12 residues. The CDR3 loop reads CASQEGAGEQYF. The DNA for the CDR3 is TGTGCCAGCCAAGAGGGGGCGGGCGAGCAGTACTTC.

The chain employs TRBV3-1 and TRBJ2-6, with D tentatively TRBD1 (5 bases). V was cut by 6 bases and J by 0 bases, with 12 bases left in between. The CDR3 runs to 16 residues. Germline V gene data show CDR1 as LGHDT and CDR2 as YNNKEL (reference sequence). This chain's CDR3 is CASSRTSTSGANVLTF. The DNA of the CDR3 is TGTGCCAGCAGTCGGACATCCACCTCTGGGGCCAACGTCCTGACTTTC.

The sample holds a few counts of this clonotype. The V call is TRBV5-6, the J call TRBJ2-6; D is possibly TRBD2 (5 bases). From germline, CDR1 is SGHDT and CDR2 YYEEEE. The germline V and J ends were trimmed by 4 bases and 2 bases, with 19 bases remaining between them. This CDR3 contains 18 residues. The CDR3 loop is CASSTGGGLKAGANVLTF. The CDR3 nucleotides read TGTGCCAGCAGCACCGGTGGAGGTTTGAAAGCTGGGGCCAACGTCCTGACTTTC.

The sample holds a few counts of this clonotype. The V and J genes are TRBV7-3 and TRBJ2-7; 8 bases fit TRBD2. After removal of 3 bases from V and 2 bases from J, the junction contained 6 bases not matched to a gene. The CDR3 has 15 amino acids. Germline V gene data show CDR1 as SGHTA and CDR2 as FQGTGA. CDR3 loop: CASSFHSGTPYEQYF. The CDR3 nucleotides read TGTGCCAGCAGCTTCCATAGCGGGACACCCTACGAGCAGTACTTC.

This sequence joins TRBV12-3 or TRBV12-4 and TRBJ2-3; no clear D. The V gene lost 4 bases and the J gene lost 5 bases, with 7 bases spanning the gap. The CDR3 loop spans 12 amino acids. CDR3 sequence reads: CASSSEKDTQYF. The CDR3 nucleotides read TGTGCCAGCAGTTCTGAGAAAGATACGCAGTATTTT.

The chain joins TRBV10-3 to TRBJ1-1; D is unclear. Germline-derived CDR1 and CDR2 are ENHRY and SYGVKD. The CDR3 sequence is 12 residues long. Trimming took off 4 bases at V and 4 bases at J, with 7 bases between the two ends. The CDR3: CAISGSTTEAFF. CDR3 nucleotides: TGTGCCATCAGTGGGTCCACCACTGAAGCTTTCTTT.

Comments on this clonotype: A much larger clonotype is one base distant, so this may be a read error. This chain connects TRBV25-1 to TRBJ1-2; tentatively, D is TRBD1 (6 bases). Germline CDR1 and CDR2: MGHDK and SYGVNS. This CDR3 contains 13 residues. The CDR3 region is CVSSEGGDYGYTF. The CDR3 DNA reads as TGTGTCAGCAGTGAGGGGGGTGACTATGGCTACACCTTC.

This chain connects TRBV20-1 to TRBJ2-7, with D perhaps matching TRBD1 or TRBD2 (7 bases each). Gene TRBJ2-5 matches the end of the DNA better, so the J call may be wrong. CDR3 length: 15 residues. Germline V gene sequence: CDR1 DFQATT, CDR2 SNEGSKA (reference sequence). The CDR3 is CSASRAGDRQETQYF. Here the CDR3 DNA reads TGCAGTGCTAGTAGGGCGGGGGACAGACAAGAGACCCAGTACTTC.

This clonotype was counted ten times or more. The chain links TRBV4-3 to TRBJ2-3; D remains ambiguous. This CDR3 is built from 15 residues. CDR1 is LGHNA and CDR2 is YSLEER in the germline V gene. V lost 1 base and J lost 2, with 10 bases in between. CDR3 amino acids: CASSQGLTLTDTQYF. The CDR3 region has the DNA TGCGCCAGCAGCCAAGGACTCACCCTCACAGATACGCAGTATTTT.

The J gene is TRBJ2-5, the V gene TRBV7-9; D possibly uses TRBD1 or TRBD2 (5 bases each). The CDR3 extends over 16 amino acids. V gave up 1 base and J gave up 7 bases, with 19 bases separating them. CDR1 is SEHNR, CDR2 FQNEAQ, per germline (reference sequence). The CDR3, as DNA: TGTGCCAGCAGCTTAGAATTCGGGACCCATCCCGGGACCCAGTACTTC. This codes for CASSLEFGTHPGTQYF.

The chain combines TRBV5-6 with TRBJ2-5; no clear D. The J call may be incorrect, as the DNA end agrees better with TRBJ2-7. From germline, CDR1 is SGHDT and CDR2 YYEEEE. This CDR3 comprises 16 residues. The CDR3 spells CASSLFGGVRAYEQYF. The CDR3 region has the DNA TGTGCCAGCAGCTTGTTCGGTGGAGTTAGAGCTTACGAGCAGTACTTC.

The CDR3, as DNA: TGTGCCAGCTCACCCCGGACTAGCGGCCGCAATGAGCAGTTCTTC. This codes for CASSPRTSGRNEQFF. The genes are TRBV18 and TRBJ2-1; 10 positions agree with TRBD2. The CDR3 is 15 residues long. V gave up 3 bases and J gave up 6 bases; unmatched junction bases: 5. Germline V gene sequence: CDR1 KGHSH, CDR2 LQKENI.

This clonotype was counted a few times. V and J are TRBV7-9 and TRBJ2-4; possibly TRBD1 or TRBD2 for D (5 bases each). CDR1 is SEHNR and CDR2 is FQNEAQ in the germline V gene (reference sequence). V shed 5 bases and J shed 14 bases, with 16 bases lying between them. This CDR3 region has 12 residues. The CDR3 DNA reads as TGTGCCAGCAGCACTGGGGACGGTCTTGAGTACTTC. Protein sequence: CASSTGDGLEYF.

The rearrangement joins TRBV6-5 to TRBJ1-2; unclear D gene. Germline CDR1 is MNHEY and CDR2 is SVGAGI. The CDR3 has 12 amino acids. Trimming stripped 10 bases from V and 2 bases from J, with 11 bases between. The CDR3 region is CATGEGNYGYTF. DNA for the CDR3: TGTGCCACCGGCGAAGGGAACTATGGCTACACCTTC.

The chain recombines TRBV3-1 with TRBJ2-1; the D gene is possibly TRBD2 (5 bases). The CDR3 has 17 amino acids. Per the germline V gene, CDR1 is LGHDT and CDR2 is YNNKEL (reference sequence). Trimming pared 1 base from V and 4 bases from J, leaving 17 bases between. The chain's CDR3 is CASSQGYTPGVYNEQFF. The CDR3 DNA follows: TGTGCCAGCAGCCAAGGATATACCCCCGGGGTATACAATGAGCAGTTCTTC.

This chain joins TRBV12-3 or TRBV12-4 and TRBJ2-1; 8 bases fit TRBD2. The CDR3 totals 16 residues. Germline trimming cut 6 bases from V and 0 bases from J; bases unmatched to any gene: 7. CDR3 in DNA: TGTGCCAGCAGCAGGAATAGCGGGGTCTCCTACAATGAGCAGTTCTTC. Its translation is CASSRNSGVSYNEQFF.

CDR3 region: CASSRATGGLSYEQYF. The CDR3 DNA reads TGTGCCAGCAGTCGGGCTACAGGAGGACTCTCCTACGAGCAGTACTTC. The rearrangement joins TRBV28 to TRBJ2-7, with D possibly being TRBD1 or TRBD2 (5 bases each). The V and J ends lost 5 bases and 0 bases respectively, with 17 bases between them. The germline gives CDR1 MDHEN, CDR2 SYDVKM. The CDR3 runs 16 residues.

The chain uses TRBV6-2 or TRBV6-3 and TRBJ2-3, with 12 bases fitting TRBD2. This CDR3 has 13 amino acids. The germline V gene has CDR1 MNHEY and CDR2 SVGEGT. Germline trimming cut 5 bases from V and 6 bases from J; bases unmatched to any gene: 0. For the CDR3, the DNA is TGTGCCAGCAGTGGGACTAGCGGGGATACGCAGTATTTT. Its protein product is CASSGTSGDTQYF.

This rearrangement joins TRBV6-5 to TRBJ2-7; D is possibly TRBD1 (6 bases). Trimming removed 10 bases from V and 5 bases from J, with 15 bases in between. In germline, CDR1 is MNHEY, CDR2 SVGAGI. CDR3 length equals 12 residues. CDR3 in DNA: TGTGCCACCAGAACAGGGACCCACGAGCAGTACTTC. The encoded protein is CATRTGTHEQYF.

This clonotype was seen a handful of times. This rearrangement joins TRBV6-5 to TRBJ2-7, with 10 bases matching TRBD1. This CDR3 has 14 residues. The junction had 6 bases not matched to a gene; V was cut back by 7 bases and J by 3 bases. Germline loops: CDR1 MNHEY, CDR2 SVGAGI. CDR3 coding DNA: TGTGCCAGCACCGCGACAGGGGGCCGCTACGAGCAGTACTTC. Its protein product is CASTATGGRYEQYF.

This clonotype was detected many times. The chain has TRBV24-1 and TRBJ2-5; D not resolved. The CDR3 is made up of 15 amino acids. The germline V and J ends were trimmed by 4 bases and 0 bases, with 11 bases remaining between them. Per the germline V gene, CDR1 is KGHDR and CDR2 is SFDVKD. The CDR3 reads CATSDSTRHQETQYF. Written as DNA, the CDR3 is TGTGCCACCAGTGACTCGACTCGACACCAAGAGACCCAGTACTTC.

The CDR3 loop reads CASMMWGTDTQYF. The CDR3 DNA reads TGTGCCAGCATGATGTGGGGCACAGATACGCAGTATTTT. The rearrangement links TRBV12-3 or TRBV12-4 to TRBJ2-3; D gene ambiguous. V lost 7 bases and J 1 base, leaving 9 bases between the germline ends. The CDR3 is 13 residues long.

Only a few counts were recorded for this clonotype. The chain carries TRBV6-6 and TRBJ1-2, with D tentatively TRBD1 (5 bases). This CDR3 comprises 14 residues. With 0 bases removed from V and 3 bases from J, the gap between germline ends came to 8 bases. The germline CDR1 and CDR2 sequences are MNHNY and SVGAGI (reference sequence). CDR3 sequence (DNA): TGTGCCAGCAGTTACTCGACGGGGGACTATGGCTACACCTTC. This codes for CASSYSTGDYGYTF.

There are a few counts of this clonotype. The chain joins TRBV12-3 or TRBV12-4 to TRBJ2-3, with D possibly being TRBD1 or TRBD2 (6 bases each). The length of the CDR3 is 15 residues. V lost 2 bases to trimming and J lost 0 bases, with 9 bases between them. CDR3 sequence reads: CASSLRGASTDTQYF. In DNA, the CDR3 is TGTGCCAGCAGTTTAAGGGGGGCGAGCACAGATACGCAGTATTTT.